The sequence of this T cell receptor beta chain was determined in a study of blood T cells in healthy people across ages. Concerning this clonotype: A much larger clone sits a single nucleotide away, making a read error possible.

V was trimmed by 3 bases and J by 7 bases, leaving 10 bases between them. CDR3 size: 11 residues. From germline, CDR1 is DFQATT and CDR2 SNEGSKA (reference sequence). It was with a sample-barcoded 5' primer and a J-beta primer mix that a second PCR of about 7 to 12 cycles was run. TCRdb re-called the 5' RACE reads through MiXCR, storing one row per CDR3 protein. The data hold 790,000 or so distinct CDR3 sequences, with about 61% observed a single time. The source material was blood. J is TRBJ2-7 and V is TRBV20-1; D is unresolved. This receptor was taken from a man between 40 and 49 years old in good health. The CDR3 coding sequence is TGCAGTGCTAGCTTAGTGAATGAGCAGTACTTC. It specifies CSASLVNEQYF.